Each of the 20 T cell receptor beta chains below was sequenced from the same sample in a study of cytomegalovirus exposure and HLA in healthy donors. PCR involved 60 Vbeta and 13 Jbeta primers. TCRdb's table, derived via immunoSEQ multiplex PCR, lists solely in-frame clones and lacks some. The repertoire holds about 150,000 clones, with about 68% as singletons. The sequenced material came from PBMCs. These receptors all stem from a man aged 30 to 39 in good health and CMV-seronegative.

The chain uses TRBV9 and TRBJ2-5; maybe TRBD1 (5 bases). The CDR3 is 13 amino acids. Germline-derived CDR1 and CDR2 are SGDLS and YYNGEE. Trimming pared 0 bases from V and 5 bases from J, leaving 8 bases between. CDR3 sequence reads: CASSVADIETQYF. The CDR3 coding sequence is TGTGCCAGCAGCGTAGCGGACATCGAGACCCAGTACTTC.

The V and J genes are TRBV6-5 and TRBJ2-3; 8 positions match TRBD2. The CDR3 runs to 15 residues. Germline lookup yields CDR1 MNHEY and CDR2 SVGAGI. V was pared by 0 bases and J by 6 bases, with 5 bases of the junction left unmatched. The CDR3 spells CASSYSLAGSDTQYF. CDR3 coding DNA: TGTGCCAGCAGTTACTCCTTAGCGGGGTCGGATACGCAGTATTTT.

About this clone itself: Additional DNA sequences in this sample encode the identical CDR3. The CDR3 coding sequence is TGTGCCAGCAGCTTAGTGTCAGGGGGCATTTACAATGAGCAGTTCTTC. Its protein product is CASSLVSGGIYNEQFF. This chain joins TRBV7-9 and TRBJ2-1; 8 bases map to TRBD1. Germline CDR1 SEHNR, CDR2 FQNEAQ (reference sequence). Trimming took 1 base from V and 4 from J; bases not matched to a gene: 6. This CDR3 is built from 16 residues.

This rearrangement joins TRBV5-1 to TRBJ1-3, with TRBD1 as a possible D gene (5 bases). V was cut by 0 bases and J by 0 bases, with 10 bases left in between. CDR3 size: 16 residues. Germline V gene sequence: CDR1 SGHRS, CDR2 YFSETQ. This CDR3 is CASSLVDSRSGNTIYF. The CDR3 DNA follows: TGCGCCAGCAGCTTGGTTGACAGCCGCTCTGGAAACACCATATATTTT.

To note about this clone: An end of the junction does not agree with germline; a read error may underlie this. The J gene is TRBJ1-2, the V gene TRBV6-5; the match to TRBD1 covers 9 bases. Per the germline V gene, CDR1 is MNHEY and CDR2 is SVGAGI. The CDR3 has 15 residues. The CDR3 DNA reads as TGTGCCAGCAGCATCACCGGGACAGGGATCTATGGCTACCCCTTC. Its protein product is CASSITGTGIYGYPF.

The J gene is TRBJ1-1, the V gene TRBV25-1; 8 positions agree with TRBD1. With V trimmed by 4 bases and J by 4 bases, 2 bases remained unmatched. The CDR3 has 13 amino acids. CDR1 MGHDK and CDR2 SYGVNS come from the germline V gene. The CDR3 protein is CASSGTGGTEAFF. The CDR3 DNA follows: TGTGCCAGCAGTGGAACAGGGGGCACTGAAGCTTTCTTT.

This rearrangement joins TRBV19 to TRBJ1-6, with TRBD1 matching 7 bases. The V segment lost 5 bases and the J segment 10 bases; nucleotides outside the gene matches: 8. CDR1 and CDR2 from the germline V gene are LNHDA and SQIVND (reference sequence). The CDR3 length is 14 residues. The CDR3, as DNA: TGTGCCAGTAGTGAATACAGGGGCCGCTCACCCCTCCACTTT. This encodes CASSEYRGRSPLHF. The full variable domain, its missing parts supplied by reference TRBV19 and TRBJ1-6, is DGGITQSPKYLFRKEGQNVTLSCEQNLNHDAMYWYRQDPGQGLRLIYYSQIVNDFQKGDIAEGYSVSREKKESFPLTVTSAQKNPTAFYLCASSEYRGRSPLHFGNGTRLTVT.

The genes are TRBV18 and TRBJ2-2, with no clear D. CDR1 is KGHSH and CDR2 is LQKENI in the germline V gene. V was cut by 6 bases and J by 8 bases, with 7 bases left in between. There are 11 residues in the CDR3. The CDR3, as DNA: TGTGCCAGCTCCCCGAGGGGGGAGCTGTTTTTT. Encoded protein: CASSPRGELFF.

This clone was observed a handful of times. The CDR3 is CASRRGQGAGQPQHF. The CDR3 nucleotides read TGTGCCAGCAGACGGGGACAGGGCGCTGGTCAGCCCCAGCATTTT. The chain joins TRBV6-6 to TRBJ1-5; 9 bases map to TRBD1. The V gene end was trimmed by 6 bases and the J gene end by 6 bases; junction bases not matched to a gene: 9. The length of the CDR3 is 15 residues. Germline CDR1 and CDR2: MNHNY and SVGAGI (reference sequence).

The chain links TRBV7-9 to TRBJ1-4; perhaps TRBD1 as D (5 bases). The CDR3 covers 15 residues. V was cut by 4 bases and J by 6 bases, with 15 bases left in between. Germline V gene lookup returns CDR1 SEHNR and CDR2 FQNEAQ (reference sequence). The CDR3 DNA sequence: TGTGCCAGCAGCTGGGACTCGGGAGGGCATGAAAAACTGTTTTTT. Its protein is CASSWDSGGHEKLFF.

The V and J genes are TRBV7-6 and TRBJ2-5; 8 bases agree with TRBD2. The CDR3 is 16 amino acids. Germline lookup yields CDR1 SGHVS and CDR2 FNYEAQ. The ends lost 5 bases at V and 5 bases at J; junction bases unmatched: 13. CDR3 DNA: TGTGCCAGCAGCCCCGAAAACGGGGGGGCGGGGGAGACCCAGTACTTC. This encodes CASSPENGGAGETQYF.

The CDR3 reads CASSNPGQGYGYTF. CDR3 DNA: TGTGCCAGCAGCAACCCCGGACAGGGCTATGGCTACACCTTC. The J gene is TRBJ1-2, the V gene TRBV13; 8 bases match TRBD1. From germline, CDR1 is PRHDT and CDR2 FYEKMQ (reference sequence). V lost 5 bases to trimming and J lost 4 bases; unmatched junction nucleotides: 6. This CDR3 has 14 amino acids.

The CDR3 loop is CASRLGRGGQETQYF. The DNA of the CDR3 is TGTGCCAGCAGGTTGGGGCGGGGGGGCCAAGAGACCCAGTACTTC. V and J are TRBV2 and TRBJ2-5; 9 bases match TRBD2. There are 15 residues in the CDR3. The V and J ends lost 6 bases and 1 base, in that order; junction bases with no gene match: 6. Germline V gene sequence: CDR1 SNHLY, CDR2 FYNNEI.

This rearrangement joins TRBV6-5 to TRBJ1-2; D is possibly TRBD1 (6 bases). This CDR3 comprises 15 residues. Trimming took 0 bases from V and 1 from J, leaving 9 bases between them. The germline V gene encodes CDR1 MNHEY and CDR2 SVGAGI. The DNA of the CDR3 is TGTGCCAGCAGTTACTCGGGGGGGCATAACTATGGCTACACCTTC. Residues: CASSYSGGHNYGYTF.

This chain uses TRBV30 with TRBJ2-5; 11 bases are a match to TRBD2. Germline V gene sequence: CDR1 GTSNPN, CDR2 SVGIG (reference sequence). CDR3 length: 13 amino acids. Trimming removed 3 bases from V and 7 bases from J; junction bases left unmatched: 4. CDR3 in amino acids: CAWSSGTSGTQYF. CDR3 coding DNA: TGTGCCTGGAGCTCCGGGACTAGCGGGACCCAGTACTTC. Full variable domain (rest looked up from reference TRBV30 and TRBJ2-5): SQTIHQWPATLVQPVGSPLSLECTVEGTSNPNLYWYRQAAGRGLQLLFYSVGIGQISSEVPQNLSASRPQDRQFILSSKKLLLSDSGFYLCAWSSGTSGTQYFGPGTRLLVL.

The gene calls are TRBV10-3 and TRBJ2-3, with TRBD2 as a possible D gene (5 bases). Trimming cost V 2 bases and J 0 bases, with 12 bases left between them. In germline, CDR1 is ENHRY, CDR2 SYGVKD. The CDR3 has 16 residues. The CDR3 sequence is CAISEGPGKSTDTQYF. DNA of the CDR3: TGTGCCATCAGTGAGGGGCCGGGGAAGAGCACAGATACGCAGTATTTT.

J is TRBJ2-1 and V is TRBV4-3; 10 bases are shared with TRBD2. Trimming took 4 bases from V and 6 from J; bases not matched to a gene: 15. The CDR3 contains 18 residues. From germline, CDR1 is LGHNA and CDR2 YSLEER. The CDR3 is CASSLQIKLAGSPNEQFF. The CDR3 DNA reads as TGCGCCAGCAGCCTGCAGATAAAACTAGCGGGAAGCCCCAATGAGCAGTTCTTC.

The J gene is TRBJ2-6, the V gene TRBV10-3, with D maybe TRBD2 (5 bases). In germline, CDR1 is ENHRY, CDR2 SYGVKD. This CDR3 comprises 15 residues. V was cut by 10 bases and J by 0 bases, with 13 bases left in between. The CDR3 reads CATPAGSSGANVLTF. For the CDR3, the DNA is TGTGCCACCCCGGCTGGGAGCTCTGGGGCCAACGTCCTGACTTTC.

V is TRBV7-2 and J is TRBJ2-3; TRBD2 aligns across 11 bases. Trimming at V came to 3 bases and at J to 4 bases, leaving 9 bases not matched to a gene. The CDR3 has 17 amino acids. Per germline, CDR1 SGHTA and CDR2 FQGNSA. The CDR3 DNA reads TGTGCCAGCAGCTTTTATATTAGCGGGGGGGTTCCAGATACGCAGTATTTT. This translates into CASSFYISGGVPDTQYF.

This clone appeared a single time. V and J are TRBV7-9 and TRBJ1-5; 8 nucleotides agree with TRBD1. The CDR3 has 16 residues. The V segment lost 5 bases and the J segment 3 bases; nucleotides outside the gene matches: 9. The V gene's germline CDR1 is SEHNR and CDR2 FQNEAQ (reference sequence). The CDR3 region has the DNA TGTGCCAGCAGCCCACAGGGGGGACTTGTCAATCAGCCCCAGCATTTT. It codes for CASSPQGGLVNQPQHF.